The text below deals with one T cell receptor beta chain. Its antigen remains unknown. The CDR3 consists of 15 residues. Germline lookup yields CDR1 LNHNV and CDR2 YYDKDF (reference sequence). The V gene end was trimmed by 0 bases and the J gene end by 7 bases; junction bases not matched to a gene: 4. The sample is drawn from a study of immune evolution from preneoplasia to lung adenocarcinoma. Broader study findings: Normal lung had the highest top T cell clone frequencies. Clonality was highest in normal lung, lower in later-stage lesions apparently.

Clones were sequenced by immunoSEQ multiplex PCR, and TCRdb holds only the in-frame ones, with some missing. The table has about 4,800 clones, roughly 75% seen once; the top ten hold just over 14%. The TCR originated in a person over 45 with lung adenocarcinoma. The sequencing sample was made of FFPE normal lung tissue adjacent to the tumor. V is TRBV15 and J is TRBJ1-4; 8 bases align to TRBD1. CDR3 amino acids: CATSRDSGGLEKLFF. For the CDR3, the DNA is TGTGCCACCAGCAGAGATTCAGGGGGCCTTGAAAAACTGTTTTTT.